This entry features one T cell receptor beta chain sequence. Its antigen is unknown. One base away there is no much larger clone; base qualities are not given. To prepare the library, the immunoSEQ multiplex PCR assay was applied. For the multiplex PCR, a mixture combining 60 forward primers for TCR Vbeta segments and 13 reverse primers for TCR Jbeta segments was used. Amplification of the CDR3 region of rearranged TCR beta genes was performed with a multiplex PCR assay on genomic DNA. The Illumina HiSeq System was used to sequence the amplified TCR beta libraries as 87-base-pair reads. Regarding the original processing steps: A later analysis counted approximately 76 million unique TCR beta chains across the 666 repertoires, and 9 million to 14 million of these chains were shared by at least two donors. Raw reads were error-corrected and collapsed into unique sequences by a nearest-neighbor algorithm in which closely related sequences were merged to remove PCR and sequencing errors. V, D and J gene segments were assigned by aligning CDR3 sequences to IMGT reference sequences. For a sequence to be retained, a match of at least six nucleotides to both a V gene segment and a J gene segment was required. A rearrangement counted as productive if the CDR3 had no stop codons and remained in frame with V and J, and every other rearrangement counted as non-productive. CDR3 was defined according to IMGT convention as the region running from the second conserved V-encoded cysteine to the conserved J-encoded phenylalanine. Sequences without an unambiguous match to a single V gene segment were excluded from the earlier analysis of about 630 of the donors. In an earlier analysis of several hundred of the donors, a V segment was called functional when productive rearrangements were above 56.7%, and segregating when the standard deviation between donors exceeded 5%. A statistical classification framework was built for diagnosing cytomegalovirus status from the catalog of TCR beta chain sequences. V and J gene assignment, in a later analysis, came from comparing TCR nucleotide sequences with IMGT/GENE-DB human TR gene sequences. A later analysis assigned CDR3 sequences and most-parsimonious VDJ recombination scenarios with the TCRdist pipeline. A later analysis defined each TCR beta chain by its CDR3 amino acid sequence plus V-gene family, and excluded reads lacking a unique V-gene family. To address suspected cross-contamination and a sequencing artifact, a later analysis removed around 600 highly shared, low-generation-probability nucleotide sequences. In a later analysis, a clonal expansion index was calculated for each public chain from normalized within-repertoire ranks of inferred template counts. In a later analysis, generation probabilities were computed using a VDJ recombination model fitted to out-of-frame rearrangements, and the results were checked against IGoR. In a later analysis, hypergeometric tests were used to score TCR-TCR, TCR-HLA and TCR-CMV co-occurrence, with a repertoire-size bias correction applied to TCR pairs. In a later analysis, false discovery rates were estimated by permuting HLA or CMV assignments 20 times. In a later analysis, co-occurring TCRs were grouped using DBSCAN, with TCRdist sequence similarity added in when clustering inside HLA-allele-positive subsets. For co-occurrence clustering, repertoires with fewer than 30,000 or more than 120,000 public chains were excluded, along with roughly five repertoires with anomalous nucleotide sharing. The immuneACCESS repertoire file appears here via TCRdb, limited to in-frame rearrangements. These files lack a portion of the clones; in checked studies, under half of the deficit traces to unresolved V genes, and the cause of the others is not known. D and trimming come from the DNA, and the V and J calls and clone size come from that table. Within this sample are about 190,000 clones, with more than 75% of them counted one time only. The ten largest clonotypes hold about 3.5% of the sample.

The cohort comprised some 730 healthy bone marrow donors. All cohort members were sampled while nominally healthy, although unrecorded immune exposures were likely present. The donor was CMV seropositive and belonged to the group of some 290 seropositive cohort members. Every donor gave a peripheral blood sample, and the peripheral blood mononuclear cells from that sample were used for TCR beta sequencing. Genomic DNA was extracted from the blood cell samples with the Qiagen DNeasy Blood Extraction Kit. The data originate from a study of cytomegalovirus exposure and HLA in healthy donors listed by TCRdb under 2017. Turning to the overall study: In an earlier analysis of fewer than 750 of the donors, 276 Gb of sequence data and 90 million to 120 million unique TCR beta sequences from roughly 190 million T cells were reported. Approximately 330 gigabases of sequencing data and approximately 91 million unique TCR sequences made up an early release that covered about 640 HLA-typed donors. Of the roughly 400 genotyped donors, 81% were placed in the genetic ancestry cluster associated with self-reported Caucasian donors. The study was designed to test whether signatures of past pathogen exposure could be identified by cataloging public T cell receptors. Using immunosequencing, the study profiled T cell repertoires from 500 to 800 subjects and related those repertoires to cytomegalovirus serostatus. A separate validation cohort of roughly 120 different subjects was used in addition to the approximately 610-subject first cohort. To predict cytomegalovirus infection status, the study combined high-throughput TCR immunosequencing, statistical association of individual TCRs with disease status, and machine learning. A later analysis re-examined previously published TCR beta repertoires from 600 to 700 donors and added high-resolution HLA genotyping to investigate patterns of TCR occurrence. The later analysis used no new phenotypic data to find candidate immune exposures, relying instead on TCR beta sequences and their occurrence across donors. In an earlier analysis of over 550 of the donors, high-throughput TCR beta sequencing was used to judge whether each TCR beta V gene segment behaved as functional or pseudogenic. Donor age, sex, ethnicity and CMV serostatus were compiled alongside the repertoire data. Genome-wide SNP genotypes for about three fifths of the 666 donors were used in a later genetic analysis, which treated that subset as a discovery cohort. Every discovery cohort repertoire had been produced on one sequencing platform. Both class I and class II loci were covered by HLA typing, at four-digit resolution. The number of typed donors differed by locus: about 620-640 for A, B, C, DRB1 and DQB1; 500 to 550 for DQA1; fewer than 610 for DPA1; and roughly 490 for DPB1. Because of strong linkage in the cohort, four or five DR-DQ haplotypes were treated as single units for association and clustering. On average, about 200,000 unique TCR beta nucleotide sequences were sequenced per donor among a few hundred genotyped donors of the cohort, with 15% to 20% of those sequences being non-productive.

The research as a whole found: Specific HLA alleles were associated with 15,000 to 20,000 TCR beta sequences at a false discovery rate of 0.05 in a later analysis. Roughly uniform sequencing depth across donors was assumed in presence/absence analyses, although this assumption may not hold. While some public TCRs were present in many individuals, most TCR sequences turned up only very rarely across donors. Compared with the roughly 670-donor mean, donors in an Asian-associated ancestry cluster had fewer N-insertions in productive TCRs, according to a later genetic analysis. For the cohort, immune exposure information was limited to CMV serostatus. Most CMV-associated TCR beta chains appeared to be HLA-restricted in a later analysis, and the HLA associations seemed to be driven largely by CMV exposure. V-gene and J-gene trimming of TCR beta chains was associated with a missense DCLRE1C variant in a later genetic analysis, and the association was replicated in an independent cohort. A further reported finding was that TCR beta sequences accurately predicted the HLA-A and HLA-B alleles for most subjects in the first cohort. Linkage disequilibrium might explain the correlated functional status among segregating V segments, but an unknown experimental factor could not be ruled out. A few of the identified cytomegalovirus-associated TCR beta chains were confirmed in vitro to be specific for cytomegalovirus antigens. When HLA alleles, especially DR and DQ, strongly co-occurred, attributing TCR associations to individual alleles was difficult. A total of fewer than 200 TCR beta chains were listed by the study as associated with cytomegalovirus. According to a later analysis, TCR association rates differed among HLA loci, with DRB1 alleles showing the most associated TCRs and HLA-C alleles showing the fewest. According to a later analysis, parvovirus B19, influenza, CMV and Epstein-Barr virus appeared linked to several top co-occurrence clusters. The classifier was reported to diagnose cytomegalovirus status with high specificity and sensitivity in both the original cohort and the validation cohort. About 15 rarely observed V segments, including chromosome 9 orphons, were excluded from the earlier analysis of some 590 of the donors because counts were too low. A group of highly shared sequence variants was considered likely to be a technical artifact of the sequencing pipeline. An earlier analysis of around 540 of the donors showed that most TCR beta V segments appeared in productive rearrangements either about 90% or about 30% of the time, which broadly matched IMGT annotations. In a later analysis, HLA-associated TCR beta chains were found to be more clonally expanded and to have lower generation probabilities than equally common non-associated chains. Because some donors lacked HLA typing at each locus, the association tests relied only on the typed subset. It was suggested by the authors that the approach could potentially be generalized to other disease states and immunological phenotypes. The cohort was sequenced for TCR beta chains only, and without alpha or paired-chain data the features that could be detected were limited.

This TCR was sampled from a man aged 40-50 years in good health and CMV-seropositive. Sequences were obtained from PBMCs.

For the CDR3, the sequence is CASSQNQGAGQSYGYTF. Here is the DNA: TGCGCCAGCAGCCAAAACCAGGGGGCGGGACAAAGCTATGGCTACACCTTC. The chain is assembled from TRBV4-3 and TRBJ1-2, with 8 bases aligning to TRBD1. CDR3 length: 17 amino acids, cysteine to phenylalanine. The sequence is cut down to CDR3 DNA, 51 bases in frame from base 1. Germline trimming amounts to 2 bases on V and 4 bases on J, with 12 as the count of junction bases outside the gene matches. CDR1 and CDR2 (LGHNA, YSLEER) derive from the germline V gene.